Each of the 12 T cell receptor beta chains below was sequenced from the same sample in a study of cytomegalovirus exposure and HLA in healthy donors. Primers: 60 Vbeta forward and 13 Jbeta reverse. TCRdb's copy holds only in-frame clones and misses some; the assay was immunoSEQ multiplex PCR. The sample yields around 220,000 clones, about 70% seen once. Sequencing was carried out using PBMCs. These receptors all come from a woman aged 25 to 39 in good health and CMV-seronegative.

As regards this clone: A junction boundary mismatches the germline segment, possibly from a read error. The rearrangement joins TRBV7-7 to TRBJ2-5; 9 bases agree with TRBD1. There are 15 residues in the CDR3. The germline CDR1 and CDR2 sequences are SSHAT and FNYEAQ (reference sequence). As DNA, the CDR3 is TGTGCTAGCAGCTTAGGGGGACAGGGTATGGAGACCCAGTACTTC. Translation: CASSLGGQGMETQYF.

The chain links TRBV6-5 to TRBJ1-1; no clear D gene. CDR3 length: 15 amino acids. Trimming stripped 3 bases from V and 3 bases from J, with 14 bases between. CDR1 is MNHEY, CDR2 SVGAGI, per germline. CDR3: CASSYYSRDYTEAFF. The CDR3 nucleotides are TGTGCCAGCAGTTATTACAGCCGTGATTACACTGAAGCTTTCTTT.

The gene calls are TRBV19 and TRBJ1-3, with a possible D match to TRBD1 (5 bases). In germline, CDR1 is LNHDA, CDR2 SQIVND (reference sequence). The V end was cut by 3 bases, the J end by 0 bases, with 12 bases between. This CDR3 is built from 16 residues. The CDR3 DNA is TGTGCCAGTAGTATTTACGGACACATCTCTGGAAACACCATATATTTT. Translating it yields CASSIYGHISGNTIYF.

Comments on this clone: At one end the junction does not follow the germline gene, possibly because of a read error. V gene TRBV6-5 combines with J gene TRBJ2-3; D ambiguous. The CDR3 sequence is 14 residues long. The germline CDR1 and CDR2 sequences are MNHEY and SVGAGI. CDR3 sequence (DNA): TGTTCCAGTCGTCCTTCCGCGTACACAGATACGCAGTATTTT. It specifies CSSRPSAYTDTQYF.

V gene TRBV6-1 combines with J gene TRBJ1-1, with 11 nucleotides matching TRBD1. The germline V gene has CDR1 MNHNS and CDR2 SASEGT. Trimming removed 8 bases from V and 5 bases from J; junction bases left unmatched: 7. The length of the CDR3 is 14 residues. CDR3 sequence: CASPGTGGGTEAFF. The CDR3 DNA is TGTGCCAGCCCAGGGACAGGGGGTGGAACTGAAGCTTTCTTT.

This clone was detected a few times. The chain is built from TRBV27 and TRBJ1-6; no reliable D call. Germline V lookup: CDR1 MNHEY, CDR2 SMNVEV (reference sequence). The CDR3 runs 10 residues. V was cut by 2 bases and J by 17 bases, with 7 bases left in between. The CDR3 DNA is TGTGCCAGCAGTTTAAACCCTATCCACTTT. Translation: CASSLNPIHF.

The chain carries TRBV6-5 and TRBJ1-3, with D perhaps TRBD1 (6 bases). From germline, CDR1 is MNHEY and CDR2 SVGAGI. V lost 0 bases, J lost 0 bases, and 9 bases lay in between. CDR3 length: 16 residues. CDR3: CASSYSRTASGNTIYF. The CDR3 nucleotides are TGTGCCAGCAGTTACTCGAGGACAGCCTCTGGAAACACCATATATTTT.

This clone was recorded a few times. This rearrangement joins TRBV7-2 to TRBJ2-1; tentative D call: TRBD1 (5 bases). Germline CDR1 SGHTA, CDR2 FQGNSA. V lost 1 base, J lost 9 bases, and 7 bases lay in between. This CDR3 has 12 residues. The DNA of the CDR3 is TGTGCCAGCAGCTTAGGGGGCAGTGAGCAGTTCTTC. Its protein is CASSLGGSEQFF.

This chain joins TRBV2 and TRBJ1-6, with D perhaps TRBD1 (6 bases). CDR1 and CDR2 from the germline V gene are SNHLY and FYNNEI. Trimming removed 5 bases at V and 10 bases at J, with 9 bases between. The CDR3 extends over 12 amino acids. CDR3 DNA sequence: TGTGCCAGCAGTACAGGGAACTCACCCCTCCACTTT. It encodes CASSTGNSPLHF.

The chain uses TRBV7-9 and TRBJ1-5, with D possibly TRBD1 on 5 matching bases. This CDR3 region has 15 residues. The ends were cut back, 4 bases at V and 3 bases at J, with 13 bases in the middle. In germline, CDR1 is SEHNR, CDR2 FQNEAQ (reference sequence). The CDR3 DNA is TGTGCCAGCAGCTCAGCGGGGGGATTCAATCAGCCCCAGCATTTT. Protein sequence: CASSSAGGFNQPQHF.

This chain links TRBV11-3 with TRBJ2-2; maybe TRBD2 (6 bases). This CDR3 comprises 15 residues. Germline CDR1 and CDR2: SGHNT and YENEEA. The ends were cut back, 6 bases at V and 3 bases at J, with 14 bases in the middle. In DNA, the CDR3 is TGTGCCAGCAGTGCGGTCGGGGGAGACACCGGGGAGCTGTTTTTT. Amino acids: CASSAVGGDTGELFF.

This clone was found a few times. The chain recombines TRBV30 with TRBJ2-1; 8 bases fit TRBD1. The V segment lost 3 bases and the J segment 7 bases; nucleotides outside the gene matches: 11. The CDR3 runs 15 residues. Germline CDR1 GTSNPN, CDR2 SVGIG (reference sequence). As DNA, the CDR3 is TGTGCCTGGAGCTCCCGACAGGGGATTGGGAATGAGCAGTTCTTC. The encoded protein is CAWSSRQGIGNEQFF. Variable domain in full (rest from reference TRBV30 and TRBJ2-1): SQTIHQWPATLVQPVGSPLSLECTVEGTSNPNLYWYRQAAGRGLQLLFYSVGIGQISSEVPQNLSASRPQDRQFILSSKKLLLSDSGFYLCAWSSRQGIGNEQFFGPGTRLTVL.